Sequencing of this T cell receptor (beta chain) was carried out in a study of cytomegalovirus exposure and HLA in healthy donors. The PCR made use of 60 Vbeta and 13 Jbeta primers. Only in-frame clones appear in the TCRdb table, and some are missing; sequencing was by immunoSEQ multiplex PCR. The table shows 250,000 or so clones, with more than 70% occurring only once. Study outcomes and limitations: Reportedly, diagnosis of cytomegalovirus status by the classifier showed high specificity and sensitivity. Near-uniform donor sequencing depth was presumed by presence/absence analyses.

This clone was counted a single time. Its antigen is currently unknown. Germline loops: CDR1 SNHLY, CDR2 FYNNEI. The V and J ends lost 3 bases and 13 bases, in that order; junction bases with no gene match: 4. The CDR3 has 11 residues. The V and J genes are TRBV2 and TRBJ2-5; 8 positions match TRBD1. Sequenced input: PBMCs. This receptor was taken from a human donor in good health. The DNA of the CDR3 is TGTGCCAGCAGTGAGGGGGGACAGGCGTACTTC. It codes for CASSEGGQAYF.